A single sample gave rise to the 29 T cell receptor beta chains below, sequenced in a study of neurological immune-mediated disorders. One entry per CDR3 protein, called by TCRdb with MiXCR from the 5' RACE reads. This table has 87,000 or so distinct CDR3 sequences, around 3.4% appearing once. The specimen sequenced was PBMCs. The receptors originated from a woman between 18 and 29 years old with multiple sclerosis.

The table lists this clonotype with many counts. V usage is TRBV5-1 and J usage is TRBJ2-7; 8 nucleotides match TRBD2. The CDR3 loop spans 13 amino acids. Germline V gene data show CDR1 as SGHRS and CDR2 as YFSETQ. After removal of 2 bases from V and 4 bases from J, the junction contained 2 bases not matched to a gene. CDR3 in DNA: TGCGCCAGCAGCTTTAGCGGGAATTACGAGCAGTACTTC. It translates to CASSFSGNYEQYF. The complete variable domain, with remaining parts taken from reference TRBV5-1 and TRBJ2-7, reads KAGVTQTPRYLIKTRGQQVTLSCSPISGHRSVSWYQQTPGQGLQFLFEYFSETQRNKGNFPGRFSGRQFSNSRSEMNVSTLELGDSALYLCASSFSGNYEQYFGPGTRLTVT.

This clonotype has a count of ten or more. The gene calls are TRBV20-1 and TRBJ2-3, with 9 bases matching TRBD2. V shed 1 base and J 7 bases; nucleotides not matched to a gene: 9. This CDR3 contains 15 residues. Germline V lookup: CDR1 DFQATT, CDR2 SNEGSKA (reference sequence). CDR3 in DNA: TGCAGTGCTAGAGGAAGTAGCGGGAGTATGAATACGCAGTATTTT. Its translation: CSARGSSGSMNTQYF.

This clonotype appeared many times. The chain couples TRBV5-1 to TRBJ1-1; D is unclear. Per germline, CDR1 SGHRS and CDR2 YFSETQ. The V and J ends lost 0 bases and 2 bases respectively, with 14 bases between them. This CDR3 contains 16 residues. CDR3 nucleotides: TGCGCCAGCAGCTTGGCCGCCGCACGGTTCAACACTGAAGCTTTCTTT. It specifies CASSLAAARFNTEAFF.

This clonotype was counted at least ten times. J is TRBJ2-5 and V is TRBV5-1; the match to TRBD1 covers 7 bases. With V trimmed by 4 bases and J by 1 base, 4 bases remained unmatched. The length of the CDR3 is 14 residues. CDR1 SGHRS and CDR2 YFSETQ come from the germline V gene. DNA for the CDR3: TGCGCCAGCAGCAATACAGGGGTCCAAGAGACCCAGTACTTC. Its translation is CASSNTGVQETQYF.

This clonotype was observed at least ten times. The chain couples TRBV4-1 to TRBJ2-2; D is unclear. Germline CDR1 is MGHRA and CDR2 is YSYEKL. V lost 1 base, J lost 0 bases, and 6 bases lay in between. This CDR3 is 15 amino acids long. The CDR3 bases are TGCGCCAGCAGCCAAGGAACACCGAACACCGGGGAGCTGTTTTTT. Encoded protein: CASSQGTPNTGELFF.

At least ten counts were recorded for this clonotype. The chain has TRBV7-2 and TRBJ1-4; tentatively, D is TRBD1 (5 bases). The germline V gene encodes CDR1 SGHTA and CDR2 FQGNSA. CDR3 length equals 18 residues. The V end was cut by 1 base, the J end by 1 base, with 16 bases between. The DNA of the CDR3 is TGTGCCAGCAGCTTAGTTCTCGGGGGGACGGGAACTAATGAAAAACTGTTTTTT. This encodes CASSLVLGGTGTNEKLFF.

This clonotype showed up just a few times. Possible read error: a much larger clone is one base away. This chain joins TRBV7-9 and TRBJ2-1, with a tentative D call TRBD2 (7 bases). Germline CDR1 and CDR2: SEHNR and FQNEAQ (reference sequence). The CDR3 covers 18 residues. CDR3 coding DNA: TGTGCCAGCAGCTTAGCCGGGGGGCTAGCGGCCTACTACAATGCGCAGTTCTTC. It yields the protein CASSLAGGLAAYYNAQFF.

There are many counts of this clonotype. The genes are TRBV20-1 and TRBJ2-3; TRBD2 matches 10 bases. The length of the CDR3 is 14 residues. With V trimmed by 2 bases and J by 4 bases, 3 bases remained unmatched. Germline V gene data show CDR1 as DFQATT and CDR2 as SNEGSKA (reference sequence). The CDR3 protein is CSARRTSGSDTQYF. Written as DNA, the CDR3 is TGCAGTGCTAGAAGGACTAGCGGATCAGATACGCAGTATTTT.

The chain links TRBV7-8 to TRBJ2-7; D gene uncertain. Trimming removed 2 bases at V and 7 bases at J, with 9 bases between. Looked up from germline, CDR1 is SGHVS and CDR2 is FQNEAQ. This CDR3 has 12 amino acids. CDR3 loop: CASSLTASEQYF. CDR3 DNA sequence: TGTGCCAGCAGCTTAACCGCGAGTGAGCAGTACTTC. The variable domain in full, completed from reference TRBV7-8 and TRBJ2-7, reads GAGVSQSPRYKVAKRGQDVALRCDPISGHVSLFWYQQALGQGPEFLTYFQNEAQLDKSGLPSDRFFAERPEGSVSTLKIQRTQQEDSAVYLCASSLTASEQYFGPGTRLTVT.

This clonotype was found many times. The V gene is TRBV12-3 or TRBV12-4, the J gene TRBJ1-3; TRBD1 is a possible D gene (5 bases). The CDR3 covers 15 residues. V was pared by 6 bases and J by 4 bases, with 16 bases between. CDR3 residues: CASSPGEGYGNTIYF. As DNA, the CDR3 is TGTGCCAGCAGCCCCGGGGAGGGGTACGGAAACACCATATATTTT.

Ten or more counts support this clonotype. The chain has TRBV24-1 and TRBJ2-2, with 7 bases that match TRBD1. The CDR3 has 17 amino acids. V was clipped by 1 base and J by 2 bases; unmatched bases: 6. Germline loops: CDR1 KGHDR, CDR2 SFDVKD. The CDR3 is CATSDFTGQSNTGELFF. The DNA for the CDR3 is TGTGCCACCAGTGATTTCACGGGACAGAGCAACACCGGGGAGCTGTTTTTT.

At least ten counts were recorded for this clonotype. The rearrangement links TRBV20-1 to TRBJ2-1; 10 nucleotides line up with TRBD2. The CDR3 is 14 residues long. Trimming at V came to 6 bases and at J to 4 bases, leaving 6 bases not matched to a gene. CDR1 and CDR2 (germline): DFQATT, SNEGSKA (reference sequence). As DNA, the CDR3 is TGCAGTGCGGCAAGCGGGGGGGTTTACAATGAGCAGTTCTTC. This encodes CSAASGGVYNEQFF.

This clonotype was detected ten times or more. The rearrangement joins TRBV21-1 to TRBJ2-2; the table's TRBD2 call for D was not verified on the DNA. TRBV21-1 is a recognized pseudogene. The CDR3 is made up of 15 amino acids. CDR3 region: CASSKAGRNTGELFF. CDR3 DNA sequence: TGTGCCAGCAGCAAAGCAGGGAGGAACACCGGGGAGCTGTTTTTT.

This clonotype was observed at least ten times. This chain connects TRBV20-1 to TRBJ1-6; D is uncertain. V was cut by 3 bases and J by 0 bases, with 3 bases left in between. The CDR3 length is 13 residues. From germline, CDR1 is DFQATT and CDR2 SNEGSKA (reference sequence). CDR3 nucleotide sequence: TGCAGTGCTAGGGACTCCTATAATTCACCCCTCCACTTT. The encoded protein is CSARDSYNSPLHF.

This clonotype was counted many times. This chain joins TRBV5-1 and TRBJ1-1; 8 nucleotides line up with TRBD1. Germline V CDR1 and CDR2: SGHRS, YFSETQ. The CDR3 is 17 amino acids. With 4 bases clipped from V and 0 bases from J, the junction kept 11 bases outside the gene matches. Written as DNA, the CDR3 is TGCGCCAGCAGCGCGGACAGGGTGATATCCATGAACACTGAAGCTTTCTTT. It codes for CASSADRVISMNTEAFF.

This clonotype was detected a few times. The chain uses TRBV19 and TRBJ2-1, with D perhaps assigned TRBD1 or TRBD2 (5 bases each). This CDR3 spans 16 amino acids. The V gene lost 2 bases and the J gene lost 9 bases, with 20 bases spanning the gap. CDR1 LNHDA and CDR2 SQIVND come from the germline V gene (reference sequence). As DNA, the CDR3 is TGTGCCAGTAGTATACGGACGGGGACGCCCTTTGGTGAGCAGTTCTTC. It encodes CASSIRTGTPFGEQFF.

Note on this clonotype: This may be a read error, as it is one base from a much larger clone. DNA of the CDR3: TGTGCCAGCTCACCGGACAGTTTCACCGTGGAGCTGTTTTTT. This gives the protein CASSPDSFTVELFF. The chain joins TRBV18 to TRBJ2-2, with D possibly TRBD1 on 6 matching bases. Per germline, CDR1 KGHSH and CDR2 LQKENI. The CDR3 is made up of 14 amino acids.

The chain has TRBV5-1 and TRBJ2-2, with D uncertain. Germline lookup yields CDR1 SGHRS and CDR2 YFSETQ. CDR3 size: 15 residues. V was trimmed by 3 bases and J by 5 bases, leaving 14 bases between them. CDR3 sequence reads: CASSWADFYTGELFF. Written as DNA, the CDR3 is TGCGCCAGCAGCTGGGCCGACTTCTATACCGGGGAGCTGTTTTTT.

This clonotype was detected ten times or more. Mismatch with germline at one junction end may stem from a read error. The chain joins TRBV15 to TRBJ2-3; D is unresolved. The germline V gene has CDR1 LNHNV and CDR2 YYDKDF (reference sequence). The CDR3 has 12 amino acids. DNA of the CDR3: TGTGCCACCAGCAGTGTCATTTATAGGCCCAGTTTT. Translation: CATSSVIYRPSF. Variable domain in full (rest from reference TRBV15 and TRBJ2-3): DAMVIQNPRYQVTQFGKPVTLSCSQTLNHNVMYWYQQKSSQAPKLLFHYYDKDFNNEADTPDNFQSRRPNTSFCFLDIRSPGLGDTAMYLCATSSVIYRPSFGPGTRLTVL.

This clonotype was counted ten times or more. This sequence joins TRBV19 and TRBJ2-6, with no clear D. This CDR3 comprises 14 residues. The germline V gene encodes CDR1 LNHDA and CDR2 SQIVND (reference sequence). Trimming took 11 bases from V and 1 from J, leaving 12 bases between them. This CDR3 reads CAATGRSGANVLTF. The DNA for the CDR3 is TGTGCCGCCACTGGCAGGTCTGGGGCCAACGTCCTGACTTTC.

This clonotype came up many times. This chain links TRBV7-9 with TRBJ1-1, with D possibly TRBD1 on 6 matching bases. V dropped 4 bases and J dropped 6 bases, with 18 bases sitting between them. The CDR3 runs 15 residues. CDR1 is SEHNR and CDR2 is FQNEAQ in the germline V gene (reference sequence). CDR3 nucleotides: TGTGCCAGCAGCTCTCTAACAGGGCTGGGCGCTGAAGCTTTCTTT. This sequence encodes CASSSLTGLGAEAFF.

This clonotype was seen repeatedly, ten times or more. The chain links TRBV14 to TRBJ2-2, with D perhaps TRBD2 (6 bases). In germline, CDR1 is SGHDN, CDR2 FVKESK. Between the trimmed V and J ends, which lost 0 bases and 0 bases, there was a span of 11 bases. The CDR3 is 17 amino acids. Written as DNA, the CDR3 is TGTGCCAGCAGCCAAGATATATTAGCGGCGAACACCGGGGAGCTGTTTTTT. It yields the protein CASSQDILAANTGELFF.

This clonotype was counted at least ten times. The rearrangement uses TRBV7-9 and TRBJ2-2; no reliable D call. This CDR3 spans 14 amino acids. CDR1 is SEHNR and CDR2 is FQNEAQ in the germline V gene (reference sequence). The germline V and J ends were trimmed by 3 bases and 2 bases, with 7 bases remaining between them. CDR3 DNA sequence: TGTGCCAGCAGCTTTGCGCTAAACACCGGGGAGCTGTTTTTT. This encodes CASSFALNTGELFF.

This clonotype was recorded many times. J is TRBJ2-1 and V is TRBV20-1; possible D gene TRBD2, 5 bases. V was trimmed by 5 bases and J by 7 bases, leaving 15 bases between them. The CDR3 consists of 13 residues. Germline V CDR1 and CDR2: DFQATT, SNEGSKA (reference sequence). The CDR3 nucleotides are TGCAGTGCTGAACGGACCGGGGAAAATGAGCAGTTCTTC. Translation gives CSAERTGENEQFF.

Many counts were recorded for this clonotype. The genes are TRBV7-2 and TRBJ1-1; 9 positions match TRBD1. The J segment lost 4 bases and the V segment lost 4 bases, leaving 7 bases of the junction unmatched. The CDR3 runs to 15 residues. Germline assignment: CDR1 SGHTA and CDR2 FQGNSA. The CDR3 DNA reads TGTGCCAGCAGCTCCAACAGGGGGCGGAGCACTGAAGCTTTCTTT. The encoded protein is CASSSNRGRSTEAFF.

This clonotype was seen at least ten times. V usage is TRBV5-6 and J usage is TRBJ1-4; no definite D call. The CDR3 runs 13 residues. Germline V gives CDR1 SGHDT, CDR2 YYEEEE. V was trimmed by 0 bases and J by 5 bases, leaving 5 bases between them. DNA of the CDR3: TGTGCCAGCAGCTTGGGGCCCAATGAAAAACTGTTTTTT. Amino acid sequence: CASSLGPNEKLFF.

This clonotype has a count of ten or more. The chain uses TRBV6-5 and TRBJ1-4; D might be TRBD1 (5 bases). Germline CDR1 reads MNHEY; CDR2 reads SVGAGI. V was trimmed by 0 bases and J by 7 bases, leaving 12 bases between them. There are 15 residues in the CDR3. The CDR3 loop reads CASSYSQGGSEKLFF. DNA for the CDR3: TGTGCCAGCAGTTACTCTCAGGGAGGGAGTGAAAAACTGTTTTTT.

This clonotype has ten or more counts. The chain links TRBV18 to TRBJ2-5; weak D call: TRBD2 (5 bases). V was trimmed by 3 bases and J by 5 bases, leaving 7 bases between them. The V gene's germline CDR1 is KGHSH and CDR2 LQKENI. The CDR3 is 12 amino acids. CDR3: CASSPQRETQYF. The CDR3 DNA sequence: TGTGCCAGCTCACCGCAGCGGGAGACCCAGTACTTC. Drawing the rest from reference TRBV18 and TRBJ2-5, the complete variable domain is NAGVMQNPRHLVRRRGQEARLRCSPMKGHSHVYWYRQLPEEGLKFMVYLQKENIIDESGMPKERFSAEFPKEGPSILRIQQVVRGDSAAYFCASSPQRETQYFGPGTRLLVL.

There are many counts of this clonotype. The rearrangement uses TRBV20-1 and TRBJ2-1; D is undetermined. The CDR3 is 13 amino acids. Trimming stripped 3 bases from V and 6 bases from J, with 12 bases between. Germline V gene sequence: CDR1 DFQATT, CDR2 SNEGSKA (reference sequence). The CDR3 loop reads CSARMGNINEQFF. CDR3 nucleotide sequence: TGCAGTGCTAGGATGGGGAACATCAATGAGCAGTTCTTC.